These 23 T cell receptor beta chains originate from one sample sequenced in a study of CXCR3-negative and CXCR3-positive naive CD8 T cells. All TRB cDNA libraries came from 5' RACE performed with UMI labels. One entry per CDR3 protein, without DNA, is what TCRdb gives after re-calling the 5' RACE reads. The sample holds about 120,000 distinct CDR3 sequences. What was sequenced was naive CXCR3- CD8+ T cells from blood. Subset denoted: CD45RO-CCR7+CD27+CD95- naive CD8+ T cells lacking CXCR3 (TNR3-). The receptor source for this set is a human donor in good health. Some clones in this sample may be carry-over from other donors' samples.

V usage is TRBV27 and J usage is TRBJ2-7; TCRdb indicates TRBD1, and absent DNA this call remains unverified. Germline assignment: CDR1 MNHEY and CDR2 SMNVEV (reference sequence). This CDR3 has 15 amino acids. The CDR3: CASSLSYPGTYEQYF.

The genes are TRBV12-2 and TRBJ2-1; lacking DNA, the TRBD2 call made by TCRdb goes unchecked. TRBV12-2 is recorded as a pseudogene. The CDR3 contains 19 residues. CDR3 residues: CASRLVGTSGTGSYNEQFF.

The rearrangement uses TRBV12-3 or TRBV12-4 and TRBJ2-3. This CDR3 is 13 amino acids long. The CDR3 spells CASSSVLTDTQYF.

The chain recombines TRBV7-9 with TRBJ2-7. CDR1 SEHNR and CDR2 FQNEAQ come from the germline V gene (reference sequence). This CDR3 comprises 15 residues. CDR3 amino acids: CASSSGGVGSYEQYF. Combining the CDR3 with reference TRBV7-9 and TRBJ2-7 gives the whole variable domain DTGVSQNPRHKITKRGQNVTFRCDPISEHNRLYWYRQTLGQGPEFLTYFQNEAQLEKSRLLSDRFSAERPKGSFSTLEIQRTEQGDSAMYLCASSSGGVGSYEQYFGPGTRLTVT.

V is TRBV10-2 and J is TRBJ2-7; with no DNA, the TCRdb D assignment of TRBD1 cannot be verified. CDR3 length: 13 amino acids. Germline CDR1 and CDR2: WSHSY and SAAADI. CDR3 amino acids: CASSEGAGFEQYF.

The CDR3 sequence: CSVEALDRGTAGELFF. The V and J genes are TRBV29-1 and TRBJ2-2; the D call of TRBD1 rests on TCRdb alone, since no DNA is present to check it. Germline CDR1 reads SQVTM; CDR2 reads ANQGSEA. The CDR3 has 16 residues.

The J gene is TRBJ1-2, the V gene TRBV29-1; checking the TCRdb D call of TRBD1 is not possible without DNA. Germline-derived CDR1 and CDR2 are SQVTM and ANQGSEA. The CDR3 covers 15 residues. This CDR3 is CSVGKGQGFGYGYTF. Using reference TRBV29-1 and TRBJ1-2 for the parts outside the CDR3, the full variable domain is SAVISQKPSRDICQRGTSLTIQCQVDSQVTMMFWYRQQPGQSLTLIATANQGSEATYESGFVIDKFPISRPNLTFSTLTVSNMSPEDSSIYLCSVGKGQGFGYGYTFGSGTRLTVV.

This rearrangement joins TRBV28 to TRBJ2-7; TCRdb picks TRBD2, but there is no DNA to check that call. The germline V gene encodes CDR1 MDHEN and CDR2 SYDVKM. The CDR3 runs to 18 residues. CDR3 loop: CASSWRGLAGGPAYEQYF.

This chain's CDR3 is CASSIAQGPENTGELFF. The chain has TRBV5-4 and TRBJ2-2; the D gene TCRdb calls, TRBD2, cannot be checked with no DNA. CDR1 is SGHNT, CDR2 YYREEE, per germline (reference sequence). The CDR3 loop spans 17 amino acids.

This CDR3 reads CSVEDRQGVVNEQFF. The V call is TRBV29-1, the J call TRBJ2-1; absent DNA, TCRdb's TRBD1 call cannot be checked. This CDR3 comprises 15 residues. Germline V lookup: CDR1 SQVTM, CDR2 ANQGSEA.

The rearrangement joins TRBV7-2 to TRBJ2-1; TCRdb proposes TRBD2, but this gene call is untestable without DNA. CDR3 size: 16 residues. CDR1 and CDR2 from the germline V gene are SGHTA and FQGNSA. The CDR3 reads CASSQQAGNSYNEQFF. The full variable domain, with the rest looked up from reference TRBV7-2 and TRBJ2-1, is GAGVSQSPSNKVTEKGKDVELRCDPISGHTALYWYRQSLGQGLEFLIYFQGNSAPDKSGLPSDRFSAERTGGSVSTLTIQRTQQEDSAVYLCASSQQAGNSYNEQFFGPGTRLTVL.

This chain connects TRBV30 to TRBJ2-1. Germline CDR1 and CDR2: GTSNPN and SVGIG (reference sequence). The CDR3 length is 11 residues. CDR3 loop: CAWSVPGGQFF.

V is TRBV12-3 or TRBV12-4 and J is TRBJ1-1; TCRdb's assignment of TRBD1 cannot be checked, as there is no DNA. The CDR3 runs 14 residues. CDR3 region: CASSLTGHGTEAFF.

This rearrangement joins TRBV28 to TRBJ1-2; TCRdb's D gene call, TRBD1, goes unchecked for lack of DNA. The CDR3 is made up of 14 amino acids. The V gene's germline CDR1 is MDHEN and CDR2 SYDVKM. This CDR3 is CASSFPGQGNGYTF.

The chain carries TRBV7-2 and TRBJ1-1; TCRdb's D call, TRBD1, is unchecked because there is no DNA. The CDR3 runs to 15 residues. CDR1 SGHTA and CDR2 FQGNSA come from the germline V gene. CDR3 protein: CASSLGAYRDGEAFF.

This chain joins TRBV30 and TRBJ2-3; TCRdb picks TRBD1, but there is no DNA to check that call. The CDR3 extends over 14 amino acids. CDR1 GTSNPN and CDR2 SVGIG come from the germline V gene (reference sequence). The CDR3 loop reads CAWSPTLTGDTQYF. Combining the CDR3 with reference TRBV30 and TRBJ2-3 gives the whole variable domain SQTIHQWPATLVQPVGSPLSLECTVEGTSNPNLYWYRQAAGRGLQLLFYSVGIGQISSEVPQNLSASRPQDRQFILSSKKLLLSDSGFYLCAWSPTLTGDTQYFGPGTRLTVL.

V usage is TRBV7-3 and J usage is TRBJ1-1; TCRdb proposes TRBD1, but this gene call is untestable without DNA. The CDR3 contains 14 residues. Germline CDR1 reads SGHTA; CDR2 reads FQGTGA. The CDR3 loop reads CASSPTGFGTEAFF.

The CDR3 loop is CASSLSTAASYQPQHF. The chain recombines TRBV5-6 with TRBJ1-5. The CDR3 has 16 amino acids. From germline, CDR1 is SGHDT and CDR2 YYEEEE. The full variable domain, completed using reference TRBV5-6 and TRBJ1-5, is DAGVTQSPTHLIKTRGQQVTLRCSPKSGHDTVSWYQQALGQGPQFIFQYYEEEERQRGNFPDRFSGHQFPNYSSELNVNALLLGDSALYLCASSLSTAASYQPQHFGDGTRLSIL.

The chain uses TRBV9 and TRBJ1-5. In germline, CDR1 is SGDLS, CDR2 YYNGEE. The CDR3 is 15 residues long. The CDR3 spells CASSSQSDVSQPQHF. The whole variable domain, remainder taken from reference TRBV9 and TRBJ1-5, is DSGVTQTPKHLITATGQRVTLRCSPRSGDLSVYWYQQSLDQGLQFLIQYYNGEERAKGNILERFSAQQFPDLHSELNLSSLELGDSALYFCASSSQSDVSQPQHFGDGTRLSIL.

The CDR3 is CASSLTGSGANVLTF. The rearrangement joins TRBV5-6 to TRBJ2-6; TCRdb names TRBD1, which stays unverified in the absence of DNA. The CDR3 has 15 residues. Per the germline V gene, CDR1 is SGHDT and CDR2 is YYEEEE.

The chain recombines TRBV5-5 with TRBJ2-3; the TCRdb D gene call, TRBD2, has no DNA to confirm it. Germline-derived CDR1 and CDR2 are SGHKS and YYEKEE (reference sequence). This CDR3 is built from 18 residues. The CDR3 is CASSLGSGLAGEADTQYF.

The rearrangement links TRBV29-1 to TRBJ1-3. CDR1 and CDR2 (germline): SQVTM, ANQGSEA. The CDR3 is 13 residues long. The CDR3 loop reads CSVETDSGNTIYF.

The V call is TRBV6-2 or TRBV6-3, the J call TRBJ2-7; TCRdb names TRBD1, which stays unverified in the absence of DNA. Germline assignment: CDR1 MNHEY and CDR2 SVGEGT. This CDR3 comprises 12 residues. Here the CDR3 reads CATLTGNYEQYF.